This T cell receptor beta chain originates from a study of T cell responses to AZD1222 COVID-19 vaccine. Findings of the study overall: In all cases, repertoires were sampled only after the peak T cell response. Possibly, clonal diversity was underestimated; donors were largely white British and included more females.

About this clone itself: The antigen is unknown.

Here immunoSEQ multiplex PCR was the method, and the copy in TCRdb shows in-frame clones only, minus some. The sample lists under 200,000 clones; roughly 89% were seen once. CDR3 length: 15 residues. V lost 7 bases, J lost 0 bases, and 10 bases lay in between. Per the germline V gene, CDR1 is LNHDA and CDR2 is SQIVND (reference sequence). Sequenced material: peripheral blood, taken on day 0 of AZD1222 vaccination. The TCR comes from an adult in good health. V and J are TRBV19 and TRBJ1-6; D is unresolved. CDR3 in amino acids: CASTRGNSYNSPLHF. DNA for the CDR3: TGTGCCAGTACAAGAGGGAACTCCTATAATTCACCCCTCCACTTT.